This T cell receptor beta chain was captured by sequencing in a study of T cell responses to AZD1222 COVID-19 vaccine. Regarding the study as a whole: Among those given AZD1222, only six or seven were seropositive at baseline.

On this clone: Its antigen is undetermined.

The repertoire was sequenced with immunoSEQ multiplex PCR; TCRdb's copy has only in-frame clones and lacks some. The table records approximately 160,000 clones, 90% to 95% of them present only once. V lost 0 bases, J lost 11 bases, and 8 bases lay in between. CDR3 length: 11 amino acids. Germline CDR1 and CDR2: GTSNPN and SVGIG (reference sequence). The V and J genes are TRBV30 and TRBJ1-5; possibly TRBD1 for D (5 bases). Here the sequenced sample was peripheral blood, taken 28 days after the second AZD1222 dose. The TCR comes from an adult who received the AZD1222 COVID-19 vaccine. This CDR3 is CAWSVQGAQHF. The CDR3 coding sequence is TGTGCCTGGAGTGTTCAGGGAGCCCAGCATTTT.